A selection of T cell receptor beta chains follows, all from one sample in a study of blood T cell repertoires in COVID-19. The repertoire was sequenced with immunoSEQ multiplex PCR; TCRdb's copy has only in-frame clones and lacks some. The sample lists 25,000 to 40,000 clones, 90% occurring once. Input material: peripheral blood. Receptors were obtained from a man between 65 and 80 years old with active or convalescent COVID-19. The CDR3 runs from the conserved cysteine through the conserved F or W. The order of the fields is clone size, J gene, V gene, D gene, CDR3 DNA, CDR3 protein. A D gene is named only where the DNA matches it firmly. Clone size is stated in some rows and not others, as once, few, many or a class when expanded.

NA | TRBJ2-6 | TRBV19 | NA | TGTGCCAGTAGCCTATCTGGGGCCAACGTCCTGACTTTC | CASSLSGANVLTF
NA | TRBJ2-4 | TRBV27 | NA | TGTGCCAGCAGACCCTACAGGACAGGGAGGGGGAGGGCCAAAAACATTCAGTACTTC | CASRPYRTGRGRAKNIQYF
NA | TRBJ1-2 | TRBV29-1 | TRBD1 | TGCAGCGGGGGACAGGGAGGGTATGGCTACACCTTC | CSGGQGGYGYTF
few | TRBJ2-3 | TRBV24-1 | TRBD2 | TGTGCCACCAGTGATCGACCCAGGGGACTAGCGGGAGTCACAGATACGCAGTATTTT | CATSDRPRGLAGVTDTQYF
NA | TRBJ1-4 | TRBV5-1 | TRBD1 | TGCGCCAGCAGCTTGGGTGGACAGGGGCAGGAAAAACTGTTTTTT | CASSLGGQGQEKLFF
NA | TRBJ1-1 | TRBV5-1 | TRBD1 | TGCGCCAGCAGCTTGACGAGCAGGGGGCGTGCTGAAGCTTTCTTT | CASSLTSRGRAEAFF
NA | TRBJ2-1 | TRBV7-9 | TRBD2 | TGTGCCAGCAGCTCTCGACTAGCGGGGGAGGTAGATGAGCAGTTCTTC | CASSSRLAGEVDEQFF
NA | TRBJ2-3 | TRBV24-1 | NA | TGTGCCACGGGGGGGGCTAGCTCAAGCACAGATACGCAGTATTTT | CATGGASSSTDTQYF
NA | TRBJ1-1 | TRBV5-1 | NA | TGCGCCAGCAGCTTGGACAGGCTGAACACTGAAGCTTTCTTT | CASSLDRLNTEAFF
NA | TRBJ1-2 | TRBV6-2/TRBV6-3 | NA | TGTGCCAGCAGCCAAGGGGCCCGATATGGCTACACCTTC | CASSQGARYGYTF
NA | TRBJ1-2 | TRBV5-1 | TRBD1 | TGCGCCAGCAGCTCGACTGGGACAGGGTATGGCTACACCTTC | CASSSTGTGYGYTF
NA | TRBJ2-1 | TRBV5-1 | TRBD2 | TGCGCCAGCAGCGGGGGACTAGCGGGAGTCTCCTACAATGAGCAGTTCTTC | CASSGGLAGVSYNEQFF
NA | TRBJ1-2 | TRBV6-2/TRBV6-3 | NA | TGTGCCAGCAGTTACGGAGGGACTTATGGCTACACCTTC | CASSYGGTYGYTF
NA | TRBJ1-6 | TRBV5-1 | NA | TGCGCCAGCAGCAAACTGGGGGCAGGGAATTCACCCCTCCACTTT | CASSKLGAGNSPLHF
NA | TRBJ2-2 | TRBV29-1 | NA | TGCAGCGTTGAAAAGCGCATTGGGGCGACCGGGGAGCTGTTTTTT | CSVEKRIGATGELFF
NA | TRBJ1-5 | TRBV24-1 | NA | TGTGCCACCAGTGATTTGACCGGGGTCAATCAGCCCCAGCATTTT | CATSDLTGVNQPQHF
NA | TRBJ2-1 | TRBV6-4 | TRBD2 | TGTGCCAGCAGTGGGGGGACTAGCTCAAATGAGCAGTTCTTC | CASSGGTSSNEQFF
few | TRBJ2-2 | TRBV5-6 | TRBD1 | TGTGCCAGCAGCGGACAGGGTAGAAACACCGGGGAGCTGTTTTTT | CASSGQGRNTGELFF
NA | TRBJ1-1 | TRBV20-1 | TRBD1 | TGCAGTGCTAGTCTCGGACAGGGACCGAAGGAAGCTTTCTTT | CSASLGQGPKEAFF
few | TRBJ2-7 | TRBV5-6 | NA | TGTGCCAGCAGCTTGGAACAGTCCTACGAGCAGTACTTC | CASSLEQSYEQYF
NA | TRBJ2-2 | TRBV5-1 | TRBD2 | TGCGCCAGCAGCTTCCGCGGGAGTGACGGGGAGCTGTTTTTT | CASSFRGSDGELFF